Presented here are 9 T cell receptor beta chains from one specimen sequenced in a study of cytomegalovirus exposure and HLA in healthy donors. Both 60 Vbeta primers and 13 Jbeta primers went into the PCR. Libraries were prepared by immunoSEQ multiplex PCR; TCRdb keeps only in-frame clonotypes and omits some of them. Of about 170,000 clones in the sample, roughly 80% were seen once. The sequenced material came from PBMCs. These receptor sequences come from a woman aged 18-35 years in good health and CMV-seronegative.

The CDR3 sequence is CASSGTGIEQYF. The CDR3 bases are TGTGCCAGCAGCGGGACAGGGATCGAGCAGTACTTC. The chain couples TRBV7-8 to TRBJ2-7, with 9 bases that match TRBD1. The CDR3 has 12 amino acids. V was pared by 5 bases and J by 6 bases, with 2 bases of the junction left unmatched. Germline CDR1 SGHVS, CDR2 FQNEAQ.

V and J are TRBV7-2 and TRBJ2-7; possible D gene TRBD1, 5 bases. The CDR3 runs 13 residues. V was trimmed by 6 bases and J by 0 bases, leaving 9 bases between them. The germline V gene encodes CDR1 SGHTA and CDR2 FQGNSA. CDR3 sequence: CASRGQLSYEQYF. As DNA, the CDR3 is TGTGCCAGCAGGGGGCAGCTCTCCTACGAGCAGTACTTC.

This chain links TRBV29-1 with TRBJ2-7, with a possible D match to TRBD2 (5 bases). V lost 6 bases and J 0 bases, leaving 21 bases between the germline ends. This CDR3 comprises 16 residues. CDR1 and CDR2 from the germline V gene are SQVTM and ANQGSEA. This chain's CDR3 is CSVAEGAFPDSYEQYF. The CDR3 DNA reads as TGCAGCGTCGCAGAGGGAGCCTTTCCTGACTCCTACGAGCAGTACTTC.

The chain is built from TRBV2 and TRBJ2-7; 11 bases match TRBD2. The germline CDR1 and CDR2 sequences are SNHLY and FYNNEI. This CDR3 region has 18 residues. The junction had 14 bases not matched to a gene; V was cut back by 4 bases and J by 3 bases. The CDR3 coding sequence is TGTGCCAGCAGTGCGGGACTAGCGGACTTGACGTTACACTACGAGCAGTACTTC. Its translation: CASSAGLADLTLHYEQYF. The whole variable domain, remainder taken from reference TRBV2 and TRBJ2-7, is EPEVTQTPSHQVTQMGQEVILRCVPISNHLYFYWYRQILGQKVEFLVSFYNNEISEKSEIFDDQFSVERPDGSNFTLKIRSTKLEDSAMYFCASSAGLADLTLHYEQYFGPGTRLTVT.

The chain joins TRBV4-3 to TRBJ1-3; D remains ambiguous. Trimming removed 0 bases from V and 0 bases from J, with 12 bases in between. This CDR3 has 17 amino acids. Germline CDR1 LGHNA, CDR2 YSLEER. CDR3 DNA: TGCGCCAGCAGCCAAGAAGCAGGCTCAAGCTCTGGAAACACCATATATTTT. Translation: CASSQEAGSSSGNTIYF.

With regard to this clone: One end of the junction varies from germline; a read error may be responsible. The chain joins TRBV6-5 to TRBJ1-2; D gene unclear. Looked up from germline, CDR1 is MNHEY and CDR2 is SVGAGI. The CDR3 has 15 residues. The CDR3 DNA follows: TGTGCCGGCAGTTACTCGAGATTCGGCGGAGATGGCTACACCTTC. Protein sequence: CAGSYSRFGGDGYTF.

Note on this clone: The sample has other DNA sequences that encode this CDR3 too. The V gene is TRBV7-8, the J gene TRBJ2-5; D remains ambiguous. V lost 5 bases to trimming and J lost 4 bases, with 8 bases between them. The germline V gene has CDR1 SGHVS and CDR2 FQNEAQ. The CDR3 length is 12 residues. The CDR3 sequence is CASSQAGETQYF. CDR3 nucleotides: TGTGCCAGCAGCCAAGCCGGAGAGACCCAGTACTTC. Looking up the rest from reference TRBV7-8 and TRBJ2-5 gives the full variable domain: GAGVSQSPRYKVAKRGQDVALRCDPISGHVSLFWYQQALGQGPEFLTYFQNEAQLDKSGLPSDRFFAERPEGSVSTLKIQRTQQEDSAVYLCASSQAGETQYFGPGTRLLVL.

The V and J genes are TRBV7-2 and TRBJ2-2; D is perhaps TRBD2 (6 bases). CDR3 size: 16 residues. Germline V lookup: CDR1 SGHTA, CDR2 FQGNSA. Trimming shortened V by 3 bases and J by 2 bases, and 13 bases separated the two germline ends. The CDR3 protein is CASSLASGLNTGELFF. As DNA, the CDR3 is TGTGCCAGCAGCTTGGCCAGCGGGCTAAACACCGGGGAGCTGTTTTTT.

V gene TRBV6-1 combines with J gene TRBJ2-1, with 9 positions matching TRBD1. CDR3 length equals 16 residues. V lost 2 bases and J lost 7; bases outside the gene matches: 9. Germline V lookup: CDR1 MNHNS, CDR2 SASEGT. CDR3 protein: CASSEFGTGLWNEQFF. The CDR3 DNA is TGTGCCAGCAGTGAATTCGGGACAGGGTTATGGAATGAGCAGTTCTTC.